The T cell receptor (beta chain) described here comes from a study of CD8+ T cells in alopecia areata. The CDR3 length is 15 residues. The V and J ends lost 2 bases and 6 bases respectively, with 14 bases between them. From germline, CDR1 is LNHNV and CDR2 YYDKDF (reference sequence). The sample holds a few counts of this clone. Sequencing relied on a cDNA template that was reverse transcribed from extracted RNA. Using immunoSEQ multiplex PCR, the repertoire was profiled, and TCRdb retains in-frame clones only, with some absent. This table has 200,000 to 250,000 clones, less than 75% appearing once. Treatment: oral pan-JAK inhibitor, 5-10 mg twice daily.

This receptor was taken from a human donor with alopecia areata. Sequences were derived from CD4+ T cells sorted from blood, sampled at week 4, from a patient treated with tofacitinib. The chain carries TRBV15 and TRBJ2-4; D is ambiguous. DNA for the CDR3: TGTGCCACCAGCAGACCCTCTGAGCCAGGAAACATTCAGTACTTC. This encodes CATSRPSEPGNIQYF.